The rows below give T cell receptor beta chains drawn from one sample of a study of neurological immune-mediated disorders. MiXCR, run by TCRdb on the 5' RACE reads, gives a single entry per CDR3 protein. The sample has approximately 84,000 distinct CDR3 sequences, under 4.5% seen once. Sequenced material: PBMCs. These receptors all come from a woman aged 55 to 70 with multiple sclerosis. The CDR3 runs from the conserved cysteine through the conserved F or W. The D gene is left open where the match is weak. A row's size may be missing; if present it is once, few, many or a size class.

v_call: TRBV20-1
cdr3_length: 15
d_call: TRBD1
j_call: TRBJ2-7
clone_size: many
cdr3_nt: TGCAGTGCTCCGACTCCGGGACAGAGCTCCTACGAGCAGTACTTC
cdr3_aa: CSAPTPGQSSYEQYF

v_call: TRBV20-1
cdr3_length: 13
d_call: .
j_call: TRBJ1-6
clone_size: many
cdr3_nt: TGCAGTGCGGCGGTGGACTATAATTCACCCCTCCACTTT
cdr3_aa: CSAAVDYNSPLHF

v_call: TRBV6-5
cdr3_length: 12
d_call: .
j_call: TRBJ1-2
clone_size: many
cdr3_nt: TGTGCCAGCAGTGGAACAGGGAGCGGCTACACCTTC
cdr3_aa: CASSGTGSGYTF

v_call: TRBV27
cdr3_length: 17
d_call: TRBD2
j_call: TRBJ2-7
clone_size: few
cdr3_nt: TGTGCCAGCAGTTGGCGCGGGGGGCGATTGGACTCCTACGAGCAGTACTTC
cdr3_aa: CASSWRGGRLDSYEQYF

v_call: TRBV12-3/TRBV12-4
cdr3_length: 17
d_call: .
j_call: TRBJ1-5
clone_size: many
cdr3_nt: TGTGCCAGCAGTTTCCCTAGCGGTGGGGGCGGCAATCAGCCCCAGCATTTT
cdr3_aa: CASSFPSGGGGNQPQHF

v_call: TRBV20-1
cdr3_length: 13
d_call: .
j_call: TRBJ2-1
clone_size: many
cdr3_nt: TGCAGTGCTCCCGGGGTTGGTAGTCAGGTGGCGTTCTTC
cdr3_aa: CSAPGVGSQVAFF

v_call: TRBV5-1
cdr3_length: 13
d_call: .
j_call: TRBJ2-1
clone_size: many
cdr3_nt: TGCGCCAGCAGCTGGGGTAGCGGCAATGAGCAGTTCTTC
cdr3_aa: CASSWGSGNEQFF

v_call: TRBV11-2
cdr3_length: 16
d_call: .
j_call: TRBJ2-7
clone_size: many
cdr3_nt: TGTGCCAGCAGCTTAGCTGGACCTTCGAGGGCTTACGAGCAGTACTTC
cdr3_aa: CASSLAGPSRAYEQYF

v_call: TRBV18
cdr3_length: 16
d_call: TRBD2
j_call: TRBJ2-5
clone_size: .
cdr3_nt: TGTGCCAGCTCACCTACGCCGGGACTAGCGGGCGAGACCCAGTACTTC
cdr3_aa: CASSPTPGLAGETQYF

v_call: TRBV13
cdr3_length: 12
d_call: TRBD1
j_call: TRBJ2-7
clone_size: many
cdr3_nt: TGTGCCAGCAGCTCCATCGGGACAGCGCAGTACTTC
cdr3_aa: CASSSIGTAQYF

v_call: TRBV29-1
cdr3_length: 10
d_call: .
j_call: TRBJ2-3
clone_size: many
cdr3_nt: TGCAGCCACGGGACAGATACGCAGTATTTT
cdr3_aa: CSHGTDTQYF

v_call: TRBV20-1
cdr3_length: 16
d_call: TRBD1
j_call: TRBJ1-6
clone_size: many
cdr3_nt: TGCAGTGCTACTCTCGACAGGGGGCTTAAGGATTCACCCCTCCACTTT
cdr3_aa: CSATLDRGLKDSPLHF

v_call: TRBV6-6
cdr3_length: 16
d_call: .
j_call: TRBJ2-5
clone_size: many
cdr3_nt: TGTGCCAGCAGTCGAGCCGTCGGGGCCGAGGGTGAGACCCAGTACTTC
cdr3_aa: CASSRAVGAEGETQYF

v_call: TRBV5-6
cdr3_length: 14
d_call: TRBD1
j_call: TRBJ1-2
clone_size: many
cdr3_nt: TGTGCCAGCAGCTTGTCGTCAGGGGGCGGCGGCTACACCTTC
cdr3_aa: CASSLSSGGGGYTF

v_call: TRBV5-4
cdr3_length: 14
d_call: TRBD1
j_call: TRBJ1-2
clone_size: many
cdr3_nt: TGTGCCAGCAGTCGACAGGGTACTTACTATGGCTACACCTTC
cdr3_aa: CASSRQGTYYGYTF

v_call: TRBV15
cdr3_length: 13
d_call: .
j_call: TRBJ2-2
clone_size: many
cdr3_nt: TGTGCCACTAAGGCAGGGGGGGCCGGGGAGCTGTTTTTT
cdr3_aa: CATKAGGAGELFF

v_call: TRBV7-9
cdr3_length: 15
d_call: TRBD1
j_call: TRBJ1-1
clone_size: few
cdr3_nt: TGTGCCAGCAGCTTAACGAACAGGGGACTCACTGAAGCTTTCTTT
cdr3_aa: CASSLTNRGLTEAFF

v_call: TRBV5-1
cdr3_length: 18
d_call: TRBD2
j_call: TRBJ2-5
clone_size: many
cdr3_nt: TGCGCCAGCAGCTTTACGGGACTAGCGGGGTCGTACCAAGAGACCCAGTACTTC
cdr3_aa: CASSFTGLAGSYQETQYF

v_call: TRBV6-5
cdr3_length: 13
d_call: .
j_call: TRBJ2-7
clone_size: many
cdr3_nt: TGTGCCAGCAGACTCGGACAACACTACGAGCAGTACTTC
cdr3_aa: CASRLGQHYEQYF

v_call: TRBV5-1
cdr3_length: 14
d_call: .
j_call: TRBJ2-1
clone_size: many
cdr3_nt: TGCGCCAGCAGCTCAGATGGGGCCTACAATGAGCAGTTCTTC
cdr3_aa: CASSSDGAYNEQFF

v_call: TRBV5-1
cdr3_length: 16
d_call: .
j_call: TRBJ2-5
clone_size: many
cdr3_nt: TGCGCCAGCAGCTTGGCTAGCAATATTGGTGTAGAGACCCAGTACTTC
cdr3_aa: CASSLASNIGVETQYF

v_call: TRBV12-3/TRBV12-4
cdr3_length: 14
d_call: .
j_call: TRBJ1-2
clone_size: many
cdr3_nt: TGTGCCAGCAGTTTATCAGGGATCGGCTATGGCTACACCTTC
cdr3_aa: CASSLSGIGYGYTF

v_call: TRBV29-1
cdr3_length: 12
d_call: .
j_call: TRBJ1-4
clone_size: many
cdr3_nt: TGCAGCGTCGGGACCCTCGGGGAAAAACTGTTTTTT
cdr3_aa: CSVGTLGEKLFF

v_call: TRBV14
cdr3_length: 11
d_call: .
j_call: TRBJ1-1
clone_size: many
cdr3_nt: TGTGCCAGCAGCAACCACGCCGAAGCTTTCTTT
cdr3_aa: CASSNHAEAFF

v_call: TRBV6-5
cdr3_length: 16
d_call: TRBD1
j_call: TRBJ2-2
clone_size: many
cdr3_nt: TGTGCCAGCAGTTACAGGACAGGGGCAGGCACCGGGGAGCTGTTTTTT
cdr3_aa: CASSYRTGAGTGELFF

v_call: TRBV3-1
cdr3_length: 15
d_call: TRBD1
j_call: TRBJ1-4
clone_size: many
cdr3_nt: TGTGCCAGCAGCCATCCGACAGGGGGTGGAGAAAAACTGTTTTTT
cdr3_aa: CASSHPTGGGEKLFF

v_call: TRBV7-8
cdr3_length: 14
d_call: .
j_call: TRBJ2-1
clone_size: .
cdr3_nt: TGTGCCAGCAGCTTAGCGGCTAGTAGAGATGAGCAGTTCTTC
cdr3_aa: CASSLAASRDEQFF

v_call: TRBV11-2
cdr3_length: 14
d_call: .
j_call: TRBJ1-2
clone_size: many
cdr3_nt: TGTGCCAGCCCGGCCCCTAGTGGAGGGGGTGGCTACACCTTC
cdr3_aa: CASPAPSGGGGYTF

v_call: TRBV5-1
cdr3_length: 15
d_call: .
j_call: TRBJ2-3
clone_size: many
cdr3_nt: TGCGCCAGCAGCTTGCTCAGGGCAAGCACAGATACGCAGTATTTT
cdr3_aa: CASSLLRASTDTQYF

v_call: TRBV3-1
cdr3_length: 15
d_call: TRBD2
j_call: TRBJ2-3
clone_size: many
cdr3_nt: TGTGCCAGCAGCCGACTAGCGGGAAACACAGATACGCAGTATTTT
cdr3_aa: CASSRLAGNTDTQYF

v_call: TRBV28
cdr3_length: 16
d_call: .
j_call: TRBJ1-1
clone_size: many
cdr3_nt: TGTGCCAGCCGAAGTACCCTGGGGTGGCAGGGCGCTGAAGCTTTCTTT
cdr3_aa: CASRSTLGWQGAEAFF

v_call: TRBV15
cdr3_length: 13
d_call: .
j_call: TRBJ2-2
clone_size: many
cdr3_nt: TGTGCCACCGGACCGCCGAGGGCCGGGGAGCTGTTTTTT
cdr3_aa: CATGPPRAGELFF

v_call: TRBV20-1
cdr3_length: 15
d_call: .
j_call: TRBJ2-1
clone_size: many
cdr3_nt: TGCAGTGCTAGGCAGTCGTACAGGCCCGACAATGAGCAGTTCTTC
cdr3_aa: CSARQSYRPDNEQFF

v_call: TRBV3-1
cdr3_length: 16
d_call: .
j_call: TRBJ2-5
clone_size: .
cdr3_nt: TGTGCCAGCAGCCGACGACAGGGAGGGGGCCAAGAGACCCAGTACTTC
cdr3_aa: CASSRRQGGGQETQYF

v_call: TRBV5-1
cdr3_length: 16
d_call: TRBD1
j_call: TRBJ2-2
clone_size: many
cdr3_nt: TGCGCCAGCAGCCCACGGACAGGGATGAACACCGGGGAGCTGTTTTTT
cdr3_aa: CASSPRTGMNTGELFF

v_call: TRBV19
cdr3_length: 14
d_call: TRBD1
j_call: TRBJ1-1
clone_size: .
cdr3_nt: TGTGCCAGTATCCGGGGACAGGTGGACACTGAAGCTTTCTTT
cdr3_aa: CASIRGQVDTEAFF

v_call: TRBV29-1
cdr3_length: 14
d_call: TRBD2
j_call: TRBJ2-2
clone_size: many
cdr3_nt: TGCAGCGTGGCCGGGACTAGCTCCACCGGGGAGCTGTTTTTT
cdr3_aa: CSVAGTSSTGELFF

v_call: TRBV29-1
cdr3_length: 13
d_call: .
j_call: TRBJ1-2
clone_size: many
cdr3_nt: TGCAGCGAGTCGGGAGACAGCAACTATGGCTACACCTTC
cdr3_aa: CSESGDSNYGYTF

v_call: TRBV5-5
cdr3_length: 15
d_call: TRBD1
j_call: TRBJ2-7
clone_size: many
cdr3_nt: TGTGCCAGCAGCCCAGGGGACAGGGTGGACTACGAGCAGTACTTC
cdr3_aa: CASSPGDRVDYEQYF

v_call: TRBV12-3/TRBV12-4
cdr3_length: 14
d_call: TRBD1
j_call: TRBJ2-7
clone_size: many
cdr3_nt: TGTGCCAGCAGGGCGACAGGGGGCCGCGACGAGCAGTACTTC
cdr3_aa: CASRATGGRDEQYF

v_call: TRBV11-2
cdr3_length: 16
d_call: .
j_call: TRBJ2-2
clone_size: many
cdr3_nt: TGTGCCAGCAGCTTAGGGCCCGGGGCGTACACCGGGGAGCTGTTTTTT
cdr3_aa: CASSLGPGAYTGELFF

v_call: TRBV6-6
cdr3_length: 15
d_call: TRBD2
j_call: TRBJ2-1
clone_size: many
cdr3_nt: TGTGCCAGCAGTCCACCGGGACTAGTGGGCAATGAGCAGTTCTTC
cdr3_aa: CASSPPGLVGNEQFF

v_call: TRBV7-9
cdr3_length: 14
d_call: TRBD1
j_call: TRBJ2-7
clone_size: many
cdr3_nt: TGTGCCAGCAGCCCGGACAGGGGGACAAGGGAGCAGTACTTC
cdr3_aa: CASSPDRGTREQYF

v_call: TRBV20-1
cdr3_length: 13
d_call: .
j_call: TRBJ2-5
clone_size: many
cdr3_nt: TGCAGTGCTAGAGGCGGCGCGGGCGAGACCCAGTACTTC
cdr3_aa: CSARGGAGETQYF

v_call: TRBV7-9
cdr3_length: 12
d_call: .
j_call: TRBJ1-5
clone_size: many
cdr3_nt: TGTGCCAGCAGCTTTGGGGATCAGCCCCAGCATTTT
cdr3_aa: CASSFGDQPQHF

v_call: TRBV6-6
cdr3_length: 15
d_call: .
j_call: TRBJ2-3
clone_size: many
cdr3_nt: TGTGCCAGCAGTTACGGGAAGGGGTTCGGAGATACGCAGTATTTT
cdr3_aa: CASSYGKGFGDTQYF

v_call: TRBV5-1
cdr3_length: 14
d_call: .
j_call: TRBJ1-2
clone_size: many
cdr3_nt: TGCGCCAGCAGCTTGGAAGCCAGAAACTATGGCTACACCTTC
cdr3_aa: CASSLEARNYGYTF

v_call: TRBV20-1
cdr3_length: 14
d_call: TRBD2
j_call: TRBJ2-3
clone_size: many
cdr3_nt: TGCAGTCCGACGCGGGGAGGGACCACAGATACGCAGTATTTT
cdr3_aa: CSPTRGGTTDTQYF

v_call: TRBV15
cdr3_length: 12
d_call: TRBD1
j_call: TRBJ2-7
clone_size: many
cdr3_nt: TGTGCCACCGGACAGGGGCCGTACGAGCAGTACTTC
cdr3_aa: CATGQGPYEQYF

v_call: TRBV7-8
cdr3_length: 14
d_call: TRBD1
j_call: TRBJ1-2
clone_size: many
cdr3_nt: TGTGCCAGCAGCCCCGACCGACAGGGCGGTGGCTACACCTTC
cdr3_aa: CASSPDRQGGGYTF

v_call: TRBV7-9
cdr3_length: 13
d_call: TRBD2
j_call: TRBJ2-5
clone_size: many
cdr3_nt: TGTGCCAGCAGCACGAGCGGGGAGGAGACCCAGTACTTC
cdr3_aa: CASSTSGEETQYF

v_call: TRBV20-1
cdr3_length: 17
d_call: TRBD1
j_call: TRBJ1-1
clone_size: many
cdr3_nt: TGCAGTGCTAGAGACCCGGGACAGGGGGCGATGGTCACTGAAGCTTTCTTT
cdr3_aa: CSARDPGQGAMVTEAFF